Sequencing of this T cell receptor beta chain was carried out in a study of blood T cell repertoires in COVID-19. Study-level background: Sources were T cells, B-cell-depleted T cells, or PBMCs; the material itself was cDNA or gDNA.

Per germline, CDR1 SNHLY and CDR2 FYNNEI. This CDR3 comprises 14 residues. Trimming stripped 4 bases from V and 2 bases from J, with 9 bases between. TCRdb's copy holds only in-frame clones and misses some; the assay was immunoSEQ multiplex PCR. Among 93,000 or so clones listed, over 75% were seen once. The TCR was taken from a human donor in a cohort sampled during active or convalescent COVID-19. Sample: peripheral blood. The J gene is TRBJ1-3, the V gene TRBV2; no reliable D call. The CDR3 bases are TGTGCCAGCAGTGTCGCTCTAACTGGAAACACCATATATTTT. The encoded protein is CASSVALTGNTIYF.